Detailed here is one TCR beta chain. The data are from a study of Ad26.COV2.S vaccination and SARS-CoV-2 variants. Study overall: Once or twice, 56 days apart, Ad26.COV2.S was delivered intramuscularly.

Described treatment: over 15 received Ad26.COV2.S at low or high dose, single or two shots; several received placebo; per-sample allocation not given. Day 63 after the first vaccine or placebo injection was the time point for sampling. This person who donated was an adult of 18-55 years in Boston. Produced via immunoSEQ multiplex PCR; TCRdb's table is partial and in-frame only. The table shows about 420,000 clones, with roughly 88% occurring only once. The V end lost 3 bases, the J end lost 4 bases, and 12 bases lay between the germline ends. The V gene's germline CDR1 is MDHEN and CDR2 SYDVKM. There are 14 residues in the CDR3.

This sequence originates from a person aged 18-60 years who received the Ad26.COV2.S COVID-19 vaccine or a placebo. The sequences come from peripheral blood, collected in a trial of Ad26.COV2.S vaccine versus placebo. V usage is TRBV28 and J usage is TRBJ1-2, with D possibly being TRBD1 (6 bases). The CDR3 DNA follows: TGTGCCAGCAGTTTTCAGGGGATAAGCTATGGCTACACCTTC. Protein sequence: CASSFQGISYGYTF.